The 29 T cell receptor beta chains given below trace back to one sample, sequenced in a study of T cell responses to AZD1222 COVID-19 vaccine. Profiled with immunoSEQ multiplex PCR; TCRdb holds only in-frame clones, not every one. Of some 92,000 clones detected, around 93% appear once; the ten largest clones hold approximately 8.3%. The sample was peripheral blood, taken on day 0 of AZD1222 vaccination. These receptors were taken from an adult in good health.

The chain employs TRBV4-3 and TRBJ2-4; 11 bases match TRBD1. Per the germline V gene, CDR1 is LGHNA and CDR2 is YSLEER. V gave up 2 bases and J gave up 10 bases; unmatched junction bases: 7. The CDR3 sequence is 15 residues long. Written as DNA, the CDR3 is TGCGCCAGCAGCCAAACCGGGACAGGGGGAATGATTCAGTACTTC. Amino acids: CASSQTGTGGMIQYF.

The genes are TRBV7-3 and TRBJ2-1; TRBD2 is a possible D gene (5 bases). The germline V and J ends were trimmed by 0 bases and 0 bases, with 15 bases remaining between them. CDR3 length equals 18 residues. Germline CDR1 and CDR2: SGHTA and FQGTGA. CDR3 in amino acids: CASSLTASSTSSYNEQFF. In nucleotides, the CDR3 is TGTGCCAGCAGCTTAACGGCTAGCTCTACGAGCTCCTACAATGAGCAGTTCTTC.

The chain combines TRBV14 with TRBJ2-1, with 8 positions matching TRBD2. Losses at the gene ends were 2 bases for V and 7 bases for J; bases not matched to a gene: 7. This CDR3 is 15 amino acids long. CDR1 and CDR2 from the germline V gene are SGHDN and FVKESK. The CDR3: CASSQPGLAVNEQFF. The CDR3 DNA follows: TGTGCCAGCAGCCAACCCGGACTAGCAGTTAATGAGCAGTTCTTC.

V and J are TRBV4-1 and TRBJ2-1, with D maybe TRBD2 (5 bases). The length of the CDR3 is 16 residues. The V gene's germline CDR1 is MGHRA and CDR2 YSYEKL. V gave up 4 bases and J gave up 5 bases, with 18 bases separating them. The CDR3 DNA is TGCGCCAGCAGCCCTCCTTCCGGTAGGGAGAACAATGAGCAGTTCTTC. It encodes CASSPPSGRENNEQFF.

The chain carries TRBV3-1 (or the pseudogene TRBV3-2) and TRBJ1-2; D call uncertain. This CDR3 has 13 amino acids. Germline loops: CDR1 LGHDT, CDR2 YNNKEL (reference sequence). V was shortened by 4 bases and J by 7 bases, with 13 bases between the two germline ends. CDR3 region: CASSPDRAAGYTF. CDR3 in DNA: TGTGCCAGCAGCCCTGATCGGGCGGCTGGCTACACCTTC.

This clone was found a few times. The rearrangement joins TRBV12-5 to TRBJ1-3; TRBD1 is a possible D gene (5 bases). Germline lookup yields CDR1 LGHNT and CDR2 FRNRAP. The length of the CDR3 is 16 residues. The V and J ends lost 4 bases and 0 bases respectively, with 13 bases between them. Here the CDR3 DNA reads TGTGCTAGTGGTTGGAAACAGGACTTCTCTGGAAACACCATATATTTT. It codes for CASGWKQDFSGNTIYF.

This clone was seen a single time. Different DNA sequences within this sample yield the same CDR3. J is TRBJ2-1 and V is TRBV2; no clear D gene. Germline CDR1 is SNHLY and CDR2 is FYNNEI. Trimming cost V 4 bases and J 4 bases, with 2 bases left between them. CDR3 length: 11 residues. The CDR3 nucleotides are TGTGCCAGCAGTGCATACAATGAGCAGTTCTTC. This translates into CASSAYNEQFF.

The chain recombines TRBV5-1 with TRBJ1-1; TRBD1 aligns across 9 bases. The CDR3 sequence is 14 residues long. Germline assignment: CDR1 SGHRS and CDR2 YFSETQ. J was trimmed by 3 bases and V by 5 bases; bases with no gene match: 5. The CDR3 reads CASRGTGPDTEAFF. The CDR3 DNA follows: TGCGCCAGCAGGGGGACAGGGCCCGACACTGAAGCTTTCTTT.

V gene TRBV4-3 combines with J gene TRBJ1-5, with a tentative D call TRBD1 (5 bases). The CDR3 has 14 amino acids. CDR1 is LGHNA and CDR2 is YSLEER in the germline V gene. Between the trimmed V and J ends, which lost 2 bases and 8 bases, there was a span of 13 bases. The CDR3 reads CASSQIGWGKPQHF. The CDR3 DNA sequence: TGCGCCAGCAGCCAAATAGGCTGGGGGAAGCCCCAGCATTTT.

V is TRBV7-9 and J is TRBJ1-5; 7 bases are shared with TRBD1. CDR1 is SEHNR and CDR2 is FQNEAQ in the germline V gene (reference sequence). V lost 1 base to trimming and J lost 7 bases; unmatched junction nucleotides: 7. This CDR3 contains 15 residues. CDR3 region: CASSLGQGIFQPQHF. The DNA of the CDR3 is TGTGCCAGCAGCTTAGGACAGGGAATCTTCCAGCCCCAGCATTTT.

The V call is TRBV19, the J call TRBJ2-7, with TRBD2 identical over 7 bases. With 10 bases clipped from V and 3 bases from J, the junction kept 9 bases outside the gene matches. The V gene's germline CDR1 is LNHDA and CDR2 SQIVND (reference sequence). The CDR3 runs 13 residues. CDR3 bases: TGTGCCACGCATGCTCAGCGGGGCTACGAGCAGTACTTC. Its translation is CATHAQRGYEQYF.

V is TRBV7-2 and J is TRBJ2-5; D perhaps matches TRBD1 (6 bases). CDR1 SGHTA and CDR2 FQGNSA come from the germline V gene. The CDR3 runs to 13 residues. Between the trimmed V and J ends, which lost 5 bases and 2 bases, there was a span of 9 bases. CDR3 in DNA: TGTGCCAGCAGCCTTGGACAGCAAGAGACCCAGTACTTC. Translation gives CASSLGQQETQYF.

V is TRBV5-1 and J is TRBJ2-7; no clear D gene. The CDR3 contains 13 residues. V was shortened by 4 bases and J by 2 bases, with 10 bases between the two germline ends. From germline, CDR1 is SGHRS and CDR2 YFSETQ. As DNA, the CDR3 is TGCGCCAGCAGCGGGGAAGTGGCCTACGAGCAGTACTTC. Translated, it gives CASSGEVAYEQYF.

This clone turned up a few times. The V gene is TRBV7-8, the J gene TRBJ1-1; no firm D call. Germline lookup yields CDR1 SGHVS and CDR2 FQNEAQ. The V and J ends lost 4 bases and 4 bases respectively, with 13 bases between them. CDR3 length: 14 residues. The CDR3, as DNA: TGTGCCAGCAGCTCTTGGGATTCCCGCACTGAAGCTTTCTTT. Encoded protein: CASSSWDSRTEAFF.

The chain joins TRBV5-3 to TRBJ1-6, with 7 bases matching TRBD1. TRBV5-3 is sorted into the ORF group, with uncertain function. CDR3 length equals 14 residues. J lost 11 bases, V lost 3 bases, and 8 bases had no gene match. The CDR3 DNA sequence: TGTGCCAGAAGCTGGGCCGACAGGGATCCACCCCTCCACTTT. This sequence encodes CARSWADRDPPLHF.

The chain is built from TRBV7-3 and TRBJ2-2; 7 nucleotides line up with TRBD1. With V trimmed by 5 bases and J by 4 bases, 7 bases remained unmatched. The CDR3 totals 15 residues. Germline lookup yields CDR1 SGHTA and CDR2 FQGTGA. CDR3 amino acids: CASSRSQGTTGELFF. The CDR3 coding sequence is TGTGCCAGCAGCCGTTCACAGGGGACCACCGGGGAGCTGTTTTTT.

The rearrangement links TRBV28 to TRBJ2-7, with D perhaps matching TRBD1 (6 bases). Trimming left V 10 bases short and J 2 bases short, with 15 bases between. In germline, CDR1 is MDHEN, CDR2 SYDVKM. This CDR3 is built from 13 residues. CDR3 sequence: CATDRPPAYEQYF. As DNA, the CDR3 is TGTGCCACCGACAGGCCGCCTGCCTACGAGCAGTACTTC.

The J gene is TRBJ1-5, the V gene TRBV5-8; the match to TRBD1 covers 10 bases. The CDR3 loop spans 15 amino acids. Germline V gives CDR1 SGHTS, CDR2 YDEGEE. V was clipped by 2 bases and J by 6 bases; unmatched bases: 5. The CDR3 reads CASSLRQGASQPQHF. DNA for the CDR3: TGTGCCAGCAGCTTACGACAGGGGGCAAGTCAGCCCCAGCATTTT.

This chain joins TRBV5-5 and TRBJ2-3; D not resolved. Germline loops: CDR1 SGHKS, CDR2 YYEKEE (reference sequence). The CDR3 runs 15 residues. The V gene lost 6 bases and the J gene lost 2 bases, with 16 bases spanning the gap. For the CDR3, the DNA is TGTGCCAGCACCCTAGAGGTCTGGGACACAGATACGCAGTATTTT. It translates to CASTLEVWDTDTQYF.

The V call is TRBV10-3, the J call TRBJ1-1; 10 bases are a match to TRBD1. Looked up from germline, CDR1 is ENHRY and CDR2 is SYGVKD. The CDR3 consists of 15 residues. The V and J ends lost 5 bases and 3 bases, in that order; junction bases with no gene match: 6. CDR3 amino acids: CAISPSTGGYTEAFF. The CDR3 coding sequence is TGTGCCATCAGTCCTTCGACAGGGGGCTACACTGAAGCTTTCTTT.

This chain's CDR3 is CASSAGPDTQYF. The CDR3 DNA reads as TGTGCCAGCAGCGCGGGACCAGATACGCAGTATTTT. The V gene is TRBV9, the J gene TRBJ2-3; D possibly uses TRBD1 or TRBD2 (5 bases each). The V and J ends lost 3 bases and 4 bases respectively, with 6 bases between them. The CDR3 contains 12 residues. Looked up from germline, CDR1 is SGDLS and CDR2 is YYNGEE.

The gene calls are TRBV3-1 (or the pseudogene TRBV3-2) and TRBJ2-1; no clear D gene. Germline V gene sequence: CDR1 LGHDT, CDR2 YNNKEL (reference sequence). The CDR3 length is 13 residues. The germline V and J ends were trimmed by 0 bases and 13 bases, with 13 bases remaining between them. The CDR3 DNA reads as TGTGCCAGCAGCCAAGATAATACAGTTTCCCAGTTCTTC. It codes for CASSQDNTVSQFF.

V usage is TRBV7-3 and J usage is TRBJ1-1; 9 bases agree with TRBD1. Trimming removed 5 bases from V and 8 bases from J; junction bases left unmatched: 3. The CDR3 length is 12 residues. In germline, CDR1 is SGHTA, CDR2 FQGTGA. CDR3: CASSPGTGEAFF. The CDR3 DNA follows: TGTGCCAGCAGCCCCGGGACAGGGGAAGCTTTCTTT.

This chain links TRBV20-1 with TRBJ2-3; D unclear. The CDR3 contains 11 residues. The V gene lost 8 bases and the J gene lost 5 bases, with 11 bases spanning the gap. Germline V CDR1 and CDR2: DFQATT, SNEGSKA (reference sequence). CDR3 nucleotide sequence: TGCAGTCTTAAAGTGGGAGATACGCAGTATTTT. Its translation is CSLKVGDTQYF.

The chain recombines TRBV15 with TRBJ2-3; 8 nucleotides match TRBD2. V shed 3 bases, J shed 4 bases, and the junction held 0 bases outside the gene matches. The CDR3 sequence is 13 residues long. From germline, CDR1 is LNHNV and CDR2 YYDKDF (reference sequence). The CDR3 reads CATSSGGADTQYF. The CDR3 DNA reads TGTGCCACCAGCAGCGGGGGGGCAGATACGCAGTATTTT.

V usage is TRBV18 and J usage is TRBJ2-1; 7 nucleotides line up with TRBD1. The germline CDR1 and CDR2 sequences are KGHSH and LQKENI. This CDR3 region has 15 residues. Trimming took 3 bases from V and 5 from J; bases not matched to a gene: 7. Here the CDR3 reads CASSPPRDSDNEQFF. The CDR3 DNA follows: TGTGCCAGCTCACCTCCCCGGGACAGCGACAATGAGCAGTTCTTC.

The chain uses TRBV7-8 and TRBJ1-1; TRBD1 matches 7 bases. This CDR3 contains 14 residues. The germline CDR1 and CDR2 sequences are SGHVS and FQNEAQ. Trimming took 6 bases from V and 0 from J; bases not matched to a gene: 4. The CDR3 sequence is CASRRTGLNTEAFF. In DNA, the CDR3 is TGTGCCAGCAGGCGGACAGGATTGAACACTGAAGCTTTCTTT.

The chain uses TRBV10-3 and TRBJ1-5, with D perhaps matching TRBD1 (5 bases). In germline, CDR1 is ENHRY, CDR2 SYGVKD. The CDR3 is 19 amino acids. Trimming pared 3 bases from V and 1 base from J, leaving 22 bases between. The CDR3: CAISDSVGHGGGSNQPQHF. The CDR3 coding sequence is TGTGCCATCAGTGATTCCGTAGGACACGGTGGTGGGAGCAATCAGCCCCAGCATTTT.

The chain links TRBV7-6 to TRBJ1-1; 8 bases map to TRBD1. This CDR3 contains 16 residues. V was pared by 4 bases and J by 6 bases, with 13 bases of the junction left unmatched. From germline, CDR1 is SGHVS and CDR2 FNYEAQ. This CDR3 is CASSWSPGGQGAEAFF. CDR3 nucleotide sequence: TGTGCCAGCAGCTGGTCCCCTGGAGGACAGGGCGCTGAAGCTTTCTTT.